Each of the 6 T cell receptor beta chains below was sequenced from the same sample in a study of T cell repertoires in cytomegalovirus infection. TCRdb re-called the reads with MiXCR, one entry per CDR3 protein. This sample has tens of thousands of distinct CDR3 sequences, with 20% to 25% found just once. These TCRs' antigens remain unknown. Specimen: CD8+ T cells from cultured PBMCs, collected from culture after CMV antigen stimulation. These receptors originate from a human donor in good health (CMV status not recorded). Some clones in this sample may be carry-over from other donors' samples.

This chain uses TRBV28 with TRBJ2-7; D possibly uses TRBD1 or TRBD2 (5 bases each). CDR1 is MDHEN and CDR2 is SYDVKM in the germline V gene. This CDR3 is built from 17 residues. V was trimmed by 1 base and J by 3 bases, leaving 19 bases between them. The DNA for the CDR3 is TGTGCCAGCAGTTTATCTATGCAGGACAAAGGGAGCTACGAGCAGTACTTC. Protein product: CASSLSMQDKGSYEQYF.

The chain joins TRBV5-6 to TRBJ2-7, with D possibly being TRBD2 (5 bases). CDR3 size: 15 residues. V was shortened by 0 bases and J by 2 bases, with 12 bases between the two germline ends. Germline loops: CDR1 SGHDT, CDR2 YYEEEE. CDR3 DNA sequence: TGTGCCAGCAGCTTGGCCCTGGACGGGACCTACGAGCAGTACTTC. Translating it yields CASSLALDGTYEQYF.

The rearrangement joins TRBV9 to TRBJ1-1; weak D call: TRBD1 (6 bases). Germline V lookup: CDR1 SGDLS, CDR2 YYNGEE. Trimming shortened V by 0 bases and J by 0 bases, and 15 bases separated the two germline ends. The CDR3 extends over 17 amino acids. The CDR3 protein is CASSVDVGAGLNTEAFF. The CDR3 DNA sequence: TGTGCCAGCAGCGTAGATGTGGGGGCGGGGTTGAACACTGAAGCTTTCTTT.

The sample holds a few counts of this clonotype. The V gene is TRBV7-2, the J gene TRBJ2-1; D is uncertain. The germline V gene encodes CDR1 SGHTA and CDR2 FQGNSA. CDR3 length equals 15 residues. Between the trimmed V and J ends, which lost 1 base and 0 bases, there was a span of 7 bases. The CDR3 spells CASSLGTSSYNEQFF. The CDR3 coding sequence is TGTGCCAGCAGCTTAGGTACAAGCTCCTACAATGAGCAGTTCTTC.

The V and J genes are TRBV7-6 and TRBJ1-1; D unresolved. V lost 5 bases and J lost 8, with 12 bases in between. The germline gives CDR1 SGHVS, CDR2 FNYEAQ. The length of the CDR3 is 12 residues. CDR3 protein: CASSPYTNEAFF. The CDR3 bases are TGTGCCAGCAGCCCATACACAAACGAAGCTTTCTTT.

This clonotype came up a few times. This CDR3 is CASSFGYNEQFF. In nucleotides, the CDR3 is TGTGCCAGCAGTTTCGGATACAATGAGCAGTTCTTC. This sequence joins TRBV12-3 or TRBV12-4 and TRBJ2-1; D remains unclear. The V and J ends lost 3 bases and 4 bases respectively, with 4 bases between them. This CDR3 spans 12 amino acids.